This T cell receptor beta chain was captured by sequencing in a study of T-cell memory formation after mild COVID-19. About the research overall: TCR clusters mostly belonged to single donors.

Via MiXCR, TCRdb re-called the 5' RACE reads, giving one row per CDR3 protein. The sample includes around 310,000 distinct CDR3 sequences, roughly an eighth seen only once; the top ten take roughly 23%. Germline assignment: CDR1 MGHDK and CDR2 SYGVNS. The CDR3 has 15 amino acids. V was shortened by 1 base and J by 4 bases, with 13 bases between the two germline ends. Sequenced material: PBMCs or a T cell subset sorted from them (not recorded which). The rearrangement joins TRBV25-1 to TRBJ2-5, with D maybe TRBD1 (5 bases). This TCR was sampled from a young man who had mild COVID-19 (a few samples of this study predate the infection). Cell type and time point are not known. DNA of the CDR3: TGTGCCAGCAGTGAATTAGTCAGGGAAGGAGAGACCCAGTACTTC. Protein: CASSELVREGETQYF.